The 13 T cell receptor beta chains below all came from one sample that was sequenced in a study of blood T cell repertoires in COVID-19. TCRdb's copy holds only in-frame clones and misses some; the assay was immunoSEQ multiplex PCR. This sample has 200,000 to 250,000 clones, with roughly 90% found just once. Sequencing input: peripheral blood. The receptors stem from an older woman with acute or convalescent COVID-19.

The CDR3 DNA reads TGTGCCAGCAGCGGGACTAGCGGGGGCCTGAACACCGGGGAGCTGTTTTTT. This sequence encodes CASSGTSGGLNTGELFF. The chain is built from TRBV5-4 and TRBJ2-2; 14 bases agree with TRBD2. Germline V gives CDR1 SGHNT, CDR2 YYREEE (reference sequence). The CDR3 is made up of 17 amino acids. The V gene end was trimmed by 4 bases and the J gene end by 1 base; junction bases not matched to a gene: 3.

This chain joins TRBV9 and TRBJ1-4, with 7 bases aligning to TRBD1. The CDR3 covers 15 residues. In germline, CDR1 is SGDLS, CDR2 YYNGEE. After removal of 0 bases from V and 5 bases from J, the junction contained 4 bases not matched to a gene. The CDR3: CASSVAVRGNEKLFF. For the CDR3, the DNA is TGTGCCAGCAGCGTAGCGGTCAGGGGGAATGAAAAACTGTTTTTT.

The chain links TRBV10-1 to TRBJ2-2; 10 bases match TRBD1. The CDR3 sequence is 14 residues long. The V gene end was trimmed by 5 bases and the J gene end by 6 bases; junction bases not matched to a gene: 3. Germline lookup yields CDR1 WNHNN and CDR2 SYGVQD (reference sequence). CDR3 residues: CASSSGTGAGELFF. Here the CDR3 DNA reads TGCGCCAGCAGTTCCGGGACAGGGGCCGGGGAGCTGTTTTTT.

The chain is built from TRBV5-4 and TRBJ1-1, with 10 bases fitting TRBD1. The CDR3 has 15 amino acids. The germline V gene encodes CDR1 SGHNT and CDR2 YYREEE (reference sequence). V shed 4 bases and J 5 bases; nucleotides not matched to a gene: 8. In DNA, the CDR3 is TGTGCCAGCAGCCCACGACAGGGGGCGGGTACTGAAGCTTTCTTT. This sequence encodes CASSPRQGAGTEAFF.

The CDR3: CASIRTESTNEKLFF. The CDR3 nucleotides are TGTGCCAGCATCCGTACAGAGTCAACTAATGAAAAACTGTTTTTT. The chain couples TRBV6-5 to TRBJ1-4; no clear D gene. V was cut by 7 bases and J by 0 bases, with 12 bases left in between. The V gene's germline CDR1 is MNHEY and CDR2 SVGAGI. The CDR3 is made up of 15 amino acids.

The rearrangement uses TRBV29-1 and TRBJ1-2, with 7 bases identical to TRBD1. This CDR3 comprises 13 residues. J was trimmed by 7 bases and V by 7 bases; bases with no gene match: 12. CDR1 is SQVTM, CDR2 ANQGSEA, per germline. The CDR3 loop reads CSAQMNYRGGYTF. CDR3 coding DNA: TGCAGCGCACAAATGAATTACAGGGGTGGCTACACCTTC.

The V gene is TRBV9, the J gene TRBJ2-7, with D maybe TRBD2 (5 bases). V was pared by 5 bases and J by 0 bases, with 15 bases between. This CDR3 is built from 15 residues. Germline lookup yields CDR1 SGDLS and CDR2 YYNGEE. CDR3 nucleotides: TGTGCCAGCAGTACGACCGGGATGTTCTCCTACGAGCAGTACTTC. Translation gives CASSTTGMFSYEQYF.

J is TRBJ1-4 and V is TRBV3-1 (or the pseudogene TRBV3-2); the match to TRBD1 covers 7 bases. V lost 1 base, J lost 4 bases, and 6 bases stayed unmatched. The germline V gene has CDR1 LGHDT and CDR2 YNNKEL (reference sequence). This CDR3 is 16 amino acids long. The CDR3 sequence is CASSQGGQSFNEKLFF. DNA for the CDR3: TGTGCCAGCAGCCAAGGGGGACAGTCATTTAATGAAAAACTGTTTTTT.

The CDR3 loop is CAWSDRRGMDTGELFF. DNA of the CDR3: TGTGCCTGGAGTGACAGGCGGGGGATGGACACCGGGGAGCTGTTTTTT. The chain carries TRBV30 and TRBJ2-2; 7 positions match TRBD2. Germline lookup yields CDR1 GTSNPN and CDR2 SVGIG (reference sequence). The J segment lost 3 bases and the V segment lost 1 base, leaving 8 bases of the junction unmatched. CDR3 size: 16 residues.

The CDR3, as DNA: TGTGCCAGCAGTACGCACAGCGGCCACACCGGGGAGCTGTTTTTT. Amino acid sequence: CASSTHSGHTGELFF. The chain joins TRBV6-5 to TRBJ2-2; D perhaps matches TRBD2 (5 bases). Germline V CDR1 and CDR2: MNHEY, SVGAGI. With 5 bases removed from V and 3 bases from J, the gap between germline ends came to 13 bases. CDR3 length: 15 amino acids.

The chain is built from TRBV7-9 and TRBJ2-1; D is unclear. Trimming left V 2 bases short and J 7 bases short, with 9 bases between. The germline V gene has CDR1 SEHNR and CDR2 FQNEAQ (reference sequence). The CDR3 totals 13 residues. CDR3 DNA sequence: TGTGCCAGCAGCTTAACGCCAGGAAATGAGCAGTTCTTC. This codes for CASSLTPGNEQFF.

A single count supports this clone. The chain couples TRBV19 to TRBJ2-5; D perhaps matches TRBD1 (6 bases). Deletions cut 6 bases from V and 4 bases from J, with 21 bases between. The CDR3 loop spans 16 amino acids. Germline values: CDR1 LNHDA, CDR2 SQIVND (reference sequence). CDR3 protein: CASRPLARGDVETQYF. The CDR3 DNA is TGTGCCAGTAGGCCCCTGGCCAGGGGAGACGTAGAGACCCAGTACTTC. Based on the CDR3 plus reference TRBV19 and TRBJ2-5, the full variable domain is DGGITQSPKYLFRKEGQNVTLSCEQNLNHDAMYWYRQDPGQGLRLIYYSQIVNDFQKGDIAEGYSVSREKKESFPLTVTSAQKNPTAFYLCASRPLARGDVETQYFGPGTRLLVL.

This chain joins TRBV19 and TRBJ2-7; D is perhaps TRBD1 (6 bases). Germline V CDR1 and CDR2: LNHDA, SQIVND (reference sequence). The germline V and J ends were trimmed by 2 bases and 4 bases, with 9 bases remaining between them. This CDR3 is 13 amino acids long. The CDR3 spells CASSIRTDYEQYF. The CDR3 DNA reads TGTGCCAGTAGTATAAGGACAGATTACGAGCAGTACTTC.